A single sample gave rise to the 15 T cell receptor beta chains below, sequenced in a study of control samples from healthy donors and cancer patients. Data came from immunoSEQ multiplex PCR; TCRdb stores just in-frame clones and leaves some out. The sample contains about 170,000 clones, 91% of which appear only once. Material: blood. Every receptor here comes from a young woman in good health.

This chain uses TRBV27 with TRBJ2-2; 9 positions match TRBD2. Germline V gives CDR1 MNHEY, CDR2 SMNVEV (reference sequence). Losses at the gene ends were 3 bases for V and 2 bases for J; bases not matched to a gene: 7. There are 17 residues in the CDR3. The CDR3 nucleotides read TGTGCCAGCAGTTTCGGAATAGCGGGAGCCAACACCGGGGAGCTGTTTTTT. It encodes CASSFGIAGANTGELFF.

The J gene is TRBJ1-2, the V gene TRBV29-1; TRBD1 might be the D (5 bases). The germline V and J ends were trimmed by 3 bases and 3 bases, with 17 bases remaining between them. This CDR3 has 15 residues. The germline V gene has CDR1 SQVTM and CDR2 ANQGSEA. The CDR3 protein is CSVELGWGADYGYTF. Written as DNA, the CDR3 is TGCAGCGTTGAGCTCGGTTGGGGCGCCGACTATGGCTACACCTTC.

This chain uses TRBV6-1 with TRBJ1-3; TRBD1 might be the D (6 bases). The CDR3 spans 16 residues. From germline, CDR1 is MNHNS and CDR2 SASEGT. V was trimmed by 1 base and J by 4 bases, leaving 14 bases between them. The DNA of the CDR3 is TGTGCCAGCAGTGAAGGGGCAGGGGCTTGGGGAAACACCATATATTTT. This translates into CASSEGAGAWGNTIYF.

The chain employs TRBV1 and TRBJ1-2. TRBV1 is reported as a pseudogene. The CDR3 is 13 residues long. Written as DNA, the CDR3 is TGCACCAGCAGCCAAGTGGAATACTATGGCTACACCTTC. Encoded protein: CTSSQVEYYGYTF.

This chain uses TRBV9 with TRBJ2-2; TRBD2 might be the D (6 bases). Germline V gene lookup returns CDR1 SGDLS and CDR2 YYNGEE. V was pared by 2 bases and J by 4 bases, with 12 bases between. The CDR3 is 15 residues long. CDR3 amino acids: CASSVRAGSTGELFF. The CDR3 nucleotides are TGTGCCAGCAGCGTCCGGGCGGGGAGCACCGGGGAGCTGTTTTTT.

The J gene is TRBJ1-5, the V gene TRBV24-1, with TRBD1 matching over 8 bases. The CDR3 has 13 amino acids. J was trimmed by 2 bases and V by 12 bases; bases with no gene match: 5. CDR1 and CDR2 from the germline V gene are KGHDR and SFDVKD. This CDR3 is CASQGARNQPQHF. DNA for the CDR3: TGTGCCTCCCAGGGGGCGCGCAATCAGCCCCAGCATTTT.

In nucleotides, the CDR3 is TGTGCCACCAGAGGACAGGGGGACACTGAAGCTTTCTTT. Protein sequence: CATRGQGDTEAFF. The rearrangement links TRBV24-1 to TRBJ1-1, with TRBD1 matching 10 bases. The V gene's germline CDR1 is KGHDR and CDR2 SFDVKD. V shed 7 bases, J shed 3 bases, and the junction held 1 base outside the gene matches. This CDR3 contains 13 residues.

This clone is a singleton in its sample. The gene calls are TRBV10-2 and TRBJ1-2; the match to TRBD1 covers 12 bases. Trimming at V came to 6 bases and at J to 4 bases, leaving 6 bases not matched to a gene. Per the germline V gene, CDR1 is WSHSY and CDR2 is SAAADI. The CDR3 is 15 residues long. The CDR3 loop reads CASRPGTGGTYGYTF. The CDR3 nucleotides are TGCGCCAGCAGGCCCGGGACAGGGGGCACCTATGGCTACACCTTC.

The chain joins TRBV28 to TRBJ1-4; TRBD1 might be the D (5 bases). The germline gives CDR1 MDHEN, CDR2 SYDVKM. The CDR3 contains 15 residues. Trimming stripped 6 bases from V and 0 bases from J, with 11 bases between. The CDR3 bases are TGTGCCAGCAGCCGACAGTATGCAACTAATGAAAAACTGTTTTTT. Translation: CASSRQYATNEKLFF. The full variable domain, in which reference TRBV28 and TRBJ1-4 provide the parts outside the CDR3, is DVKVTQSSRYLVKRTGEKVFLECVQDMDHENMFWYRQDPGLGLRLIYFSYDVKMKEKGDIPEGYSVSREKKERFSLILESASTNQTSMYLCASSRQYATNEKLFFGSGTQLSVL.

V usage is TRBV2 and J usage is TRBJ1-3; a possible D gene is TRBD1 (5 bases). CDR3 length: 15 amino acids. Between the trimmed V and J ends, which lost 0 bases and 3 bases, there was a span of 9 bases. Germline V gene lookup returns CDR1 SNHLY and CDR2 FYNNEI. CDR3 sequence: CASSEAPGDGNTIYF. The CDR3, as DNA: TGTGCCAGCAGTGAAGCGCCGGGGGATGGAAACACCATATATTTT.

This clone came up a few times. This sequence joins TRBV6-6 and TRBJ1-1; tentatively, D is TRBD1 (6 bases). Trimming stripped 6 bases from V and 0 bases from J, with 11 bases between. The CDR3 has 14 amino acids. Germline lookup yields CDR1 MNHNY and CDR2 SVGAGI (reference sequence). DNA for the CDR3: TGTGCCAGCAGACCCCAGGGGATGAACACTGAAGCTTTCTTT. Its protein is CASRPQGMNTEAFF.

This chain uses TRBV19 with TRBJ1-1, with 8 positions matching TRBD1. Germline values: CDR1 LNHDA, CDR2 SQIVND (reference sequence). This CDR3 comprises 15 residues. The V and J ends lost 5 bases and 1 base, in that order; junction bases with no gene match: 6. The CDR3: CASSPRTGTNTEAFF. The CDR3 DNA follows: TGTGCCAGTAGTCCCCGGACAGGGACGAACACTGAAGCTTTCTTT. Full variable domain (missing parts from reference TRBV19 and TRBJ1-1): DGGITQSPKYLFRKEGQNVTLSCEQNLNHDAMYWYRQDPGQGLRLIYYSQIVNDFQKGDIAEGYSVSREKKESFPLTVTSAQKNPTAFYLCASSPRTGTNTEAFFGQGTRLTVV.

V and J are TRBV19 and TRBJ2-3; 10 bases are a match to TRBD2. CDR1 and CDR2 (germline): LNHDA, SQIVND (reference sequence). Trimming cost V 1 base and J 2 bases; bases outside gene matches: 3. This CDR3 spans 16 amino acids. The CDR3 sequence is CASSIGLAGATDTQYF. CDR3 nucleotide sequence: TGTGCCAGTAGTATAGGGCTAGCGGGAGCCACAGATACGCAGTATTTT.

The chain is built from TRBV28 and TRBJ2-7; 9 nucleotides agree with TRBD2. The CDR3 spans 16 residues. V lost 4 bases and J lost 4; bases outside the gene matches: 11. The V gene's germline CDR1 is MDHEN and CDR2 SYDVKM. The CDR3 region has the DNA TGTGCCAGCAGTTCCCCCGGAGCGGGAGGACCATACGAGCAGTACTTC. Its translation is CASSSPGAGGPYEQYF.

The chain links TRBV6-5 to TRBJ1-2; a weak D match, TRBD1 (6 bases). Germline CDR1 is MNHEY and CDR2 is SVGAGI. The CDR3 has 13 residues. V was trimmed by 2 bases and J by 2 bases, leaving 6 bases between them. CDR3 region: CASSYDRNYGYTF. CDR3 nucleotides: TGTGCCAGCAGTTACGACAGGAACTATGGCTACACCTTC.